The following is a TCR beta chain sequence with its context. The target antigen is unknown. From 5'RACE with constant-segment primers came TCR alpha and TCR beta cDNA libraries that carried sample barcodes and UMIs. Each CDR3 protein is one row after TCRdb ran MiXCR on the 5' RACE reads. This sample yields approximately 410,000 distinct CDR3 sequences, of which under 25% are seen a single time; over 10% belongs to the top ten. The data are from a study of T-cell memory formation after mild COVID-19. Study-wide results and limits: Cross-reactive memory apparently joined, as some responding clones appeared in pre-infection memory. Later expanders leaned CD4+, whereas clones that contracted between day 15 and 85 were balanced CD4/CD8. CM and EM subsets held most contracting CD4+ clones; EMRA held CD8+ ones.

Germline CDR1 SGHVS, CDR2 FNYEAQ. V shed 3 bases, J shed 4 bases, and the junction held 11 bases outside the gene matches. The CDR3 contains 17 residues. The TCR originated in an adult woman who had mild COVID-19 (a few samples of this study predate the infection). Cell type and time point are not known. The chain employs TRBV7-6 and TRBJ2-3; 9 bases line up with TRBD2. The sample was PBMCs or a T cell subset sorted from them (not recorded which). CDR3 region: CASSFSPGAGGSDTQYF. The CDR3, as DNA: TGTGCCAGCAGCTTTAGCCCCGGAGCGGGGGGATCAGATACGCAGTATTTT.